The 16 T cell receptor beta chains below were found in one sample sequenced in a study of blood T cell repertoires in COVID-19 (dated by TCRdb to 2020 to 2022). The library was made by the immunoSEQ multiplex PCR assay. Imported from immuneACCESS, the table was reduced by TCRdb to in-frame sequences with V and J called. These copies leave out some clones; in studies compared against another copy, an unresolved V gene accounts for under half, and the cause of the remainder is not known. Counted in this sample were more than 100,000 clones; over 75% of them appeared once. The ten largest account for approximately 10% of the sample. What was sequenced was peripheral blood. The source of these receptors is an elderly man with acute or convalescent COVID-19.

The chain carries TRBV27 and TRBJ1-2; D is unclear. V lost 8 bases and J 8 bases, leaving 21 bases between the germline ends. The CDR3 is 14 residues long. Germline loops: CDR1 MNHEY, CDR2 SMNVEV (reference sequence). CDR3 loop: CASGNSAGTGGYTF. DNA for the CDR3: TGTGCCAGCGGGAATTCGGCGGGAACGGGGGGCTACACCTTC.

A few counts support this clone. The genes are TRBV5-8 and TRBJ1-3, with 7 bases that match TRBD1. The CDR3 runs to 15 residues. V shed 2 bases, J shed 0 bases, and the junction held 2 bases outside the gene matches. The V gene's germline CDR1 is SGHTS and CDR2 YDEGEE. DNA of the CDR3: TGTGCCAGCAGCTTAAGGACAGGCTCTGGAAACACCATATATTTT. The encoded protein is CASSLRTGSGNTIYF.

The table lists this clone with a few counts. V usage is TRBV7-9 and J usage is TRBJ1-6; 11 nucleotides match TRBD1. Germline V gives CDR1 SEHNR, CDR2 FQNEAQ (reference sequence). Germline trimming cut 5 bases from V and 6 bases from J; bases unmatched to any gene: 3. The CDR3 has 15 residues. The DNA of the CDR3 is TGTGCCAGCAGCGGGGGGACAGGGGGTAATTCACCCCTCCACTTT. It codes for CASSGGTGGNSPLHF.

The V gene is TRBV5-1, the J gene TRBJ2-3; the D gene is possibly TRBD1 (6 bases). The V gene's germline CDR1 is SGHRS and CDR2 YFSETQ. This CDR3 is 15 amino acids long. Trimming removed 1 base from V and 5 bases from J, with 14 bases in between. The CDR3 sequence is CASSLPAGDGDTQYF. CDR3 nucleotide sequence: TGCGCCAGCAGCTTGCCCGCAGGGGATGGAGATACGCAGTATTTT. Filled out from reference TRBV5-1 and TRBJ2-3, the complete variable domain reads KAGVTQTPRYLIKTRGQQVTLSCSPISGHRSVSWYQQTPGQGLQFLFEYFSETQRNKGNFPGRFSGRQFSNSRSEMNVSTLELGDSALYLCASSLPAGDGDTQYFGPGTRLTVL.

The J gene is TRBJ2-7, the V gene TRBV6-2 or TRBV6-3; TRBD1 matches 9 bases. Germline trimming cut 1 base from V and 2 bases from J; bases unmatched to any gene: 0. The CDR3 contains 14 residues. Germline V gene lookup returns CDR1 MNHEY and CDR2 SVGEGT. CDR3 amino acids: CASSYWTGAYEQYF. The CDR3 DNA is TGTGCCAGCAGTTACTGGACAGGGGCCTACGAGCAGTACTTC.

The chain carries TRBV29-1 and TRBJ2-1; 12 bases line up with TRBD2. Germline-derived CDR1 and CDR2 are SQVTM and ANQGSEA. The length of the CDR3 is 14 residues. V shed 7 bases and J 8 bases; nucleotides not matched to a gene: 9. Here the CDR3 DNA reads TGCAGCGCCCTAGCGGGGGGGGGAAGAGATGAGCAGTTCTTC. It encodes CSALAGGGRDEQFF.

The CDR3 spells CASSESGGEQYF. The CDR3 coding sequence is TGCGCCAGCAGTGAGTCCGGGGGCGAGCAGTACTTC. The genes are TRBV10-1 and TRBJ2-7, with a tentative D call TRBD2 (6 bases). From germline, CDR1 is WNHNN and CDR2 SYGVQD (reference sequence). With 0 bases removed from V and 6 bases from J, the gap between germline ends came to 6 bases. This CDR3 comprises 12 residues.

This chain uses TRBV4-1 with TRBJ2-6; TRBD1 agrees at 7 bases. Trimming cost V 2 bases and J 2 bases; bases outside gene matches: 3. The germline V gene encodes CDR1 MGHRA and CDR2 YSYEKL. This CDR3 is 16 amino acids long. CDR3 sequence: CASSQPDRAGANVLTF. CDR3 in DNA: TGCGCCAGCAGCCAACCAGACAGGGCTGGGGCCAACGTCCTGACTTTC.

The chain has TRBV24-1 and TRBJ1-2, with 7 bases aligning to TRBD1. The CDR3 loop spans 14 amino acids. Germline-derived CDR1 and CDR2 are KGHDR and SFDVKD. The J segment lost 7 bases and the V segment lost 2 bases, leaving 6 bases of the junction unmatched. The CDR3 DNA follows: TGTGCCACCAGTGATTCACAGGGGAAGGGTGGCTACACCTTC. Amino acids: CATSDSQGKGGYTF.

The chain combines TRBV19 with TRBJ1-6; D not certain. V was clipped by 8 bases and J by 16 bases, with 18 bases between them. The germline gives CDR1 LNHDA, CDR2 SQIVND (reference sequence). There are 12 residues in the CDR3. The CDR3 DNA sequence: TGTGCCAGTTCTCAGACCTCCGGGGTGCTCCACTTT. Translating it yields CASSQTSGVLHF.

The rearrangement joins TRBV6-5 to TRBJ2-2; D gene uncertain. The CDR3 sequence is 15 residues long. Germline CDR1 and CDR2: MNHEY and SVGAGI. Trimming pared 7 bases from V and 0 bases from J, leaving 12 bases between. This chain's CDR3 is CASNSGGTNTGELFF. Written as DNA, the CDR3 is TGTGCCAGCAACTCAGGTGGTACGAACACCGGGGAGCTGTTTTTT.

The chain is built from TRBV7-3 and TRBJ1-5; D gene ambiguous. The CDR3 runs 15 residues. Trimming took off 5 bases at V and 0 bases at J, with 11 bases between the two ends. CDR1 is SGHTA, CDR2 FQGTGA, per germline. CDR3 nucleotide sequence: TGTGCCAGCAGCCCGAACGGGGATAGCAATCAGCCCCAGCATTTT. Encoded protein: CASSPNGDSNQPQHF.

J is TRBJ2-1 and V is TRBV18; 10 bases agree with TRBD2. The CDR3 extends over 15 amino acids. CDR1 and CDR2 from the germline V gene are KGHSH and LQKENI. V lost 1 base, J lost 5 bases, and 2 bases stayed unmatched. The CDR3, as DNA: TGTGCCAGCTCACCACTGCTAGCGGGGGACAATGAGCAGTTCTTC. Amino acid sequence: CASSPLLAGDNEQFF.

The V and J genes are TRBV28 and TRBJ1-5; D not certain. Trimming stripped 5 bases from V and 11 bases from J, with 10 bases between. Germline CDR1 reads MDHEN; CDR2 reads SYDVKM. The CDR3 totals 11 residues. This CDR3 is CASSTTLSQHF. CDR3 bases: TGTGCCAGCAGTACCACTCTGTCCCAGCATTTT.

The CDR3 nucleotides read TGTGCCAGCAGTCCTAGGAGCGGAACCACCGGGGAGCTGTTTTTT. This gives the protein CASSPRSGTTGELFF. This chain joins TRBV6-1 and TRBJ2-2, with D possibly TRBD2 on 5 matching bases. The CDR3 sequence is 15 residues long. From germline, CDR1 is MNHNS and CDR2 SASEGT. Trimming shortened V by 5 bases and J by 4 bases, and 14 bases separated the two germline ends.

The V and J genes are TRBV27 and TRBJ1-1; no definite D call. The CDR3 is made up of 13 amino acids. The germline V gene has CDR1 MNHEY and CDR2 SMNVEV (reference sequence). Trimming left V 3 bases short and J 3 bases short, with 8 bases between. As DNA, the CDR3 is TGTGCCAGCAGTTTCATCGGGGACACTGAAGCTTTCTTT. Residues: CASSFIGDTEAFF.